This T cell receptor beta chain was documented in a study of beta chain features in type 1 diabetes. Populations isolated by sorting all had purity greater than 95%. The ends lost 3 bases at V and 8 bases at J; junction bases unmatched: 9. The CDR3 is 15 residues long. Germline loops: CDR1 SGDLS, CDR2 YYNGEE. TCRB transcripts that were expressed got sequenced, as all of the isolated RNA had been reverse transcribed. Sequenced by immunoSEQ multiplex PCR; TCRdb stores in-frame clones only, minus some. The sample records roughly 310,000 clones, approximately 11% being singletons. The sequenced material came from naive CD4+ T cells from blood. This receptor was obtained from a woman in her 30s in good health. The chain couples TRBV9 to TRBJ2-1; 9 bases line up with TRBD2. The chain's CDR3 is CASSEQREVGDEQFF. The CDR3 DNA sequence: TGTGCCAGCAGCGAGCAGCGGGAGGTAGGCGATGAGCAGTTCTTC. The entire variable domain, with the rest obtained from reference TRBV9 and TRBJ2-1, is as follows: DSGVTQTPKHLITATGQRVTLRCSPRSGDLSVYWYQQSLDQGLQFLIQYYNGEERAKGNILERFSAQQFPDLHSELNLSSLELGDSALYFCASSEQREVGDEQFFGPGTRLTVL.